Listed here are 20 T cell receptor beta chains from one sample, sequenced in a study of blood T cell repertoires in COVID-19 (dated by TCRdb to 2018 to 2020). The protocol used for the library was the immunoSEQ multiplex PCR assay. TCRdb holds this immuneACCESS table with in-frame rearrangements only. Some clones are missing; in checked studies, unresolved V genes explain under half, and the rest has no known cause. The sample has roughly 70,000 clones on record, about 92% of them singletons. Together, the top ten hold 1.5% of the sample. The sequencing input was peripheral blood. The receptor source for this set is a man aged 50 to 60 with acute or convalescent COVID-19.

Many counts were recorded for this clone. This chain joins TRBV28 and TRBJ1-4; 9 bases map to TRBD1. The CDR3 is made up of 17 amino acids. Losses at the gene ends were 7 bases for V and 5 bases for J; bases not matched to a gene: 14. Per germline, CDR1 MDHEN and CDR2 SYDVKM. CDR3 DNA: TGTGCCAGCATAACCCGGGACAGGGTCGTTGAGAATGAAAAACTGTTTTTT. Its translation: CASITRDRVVENEKLFF.

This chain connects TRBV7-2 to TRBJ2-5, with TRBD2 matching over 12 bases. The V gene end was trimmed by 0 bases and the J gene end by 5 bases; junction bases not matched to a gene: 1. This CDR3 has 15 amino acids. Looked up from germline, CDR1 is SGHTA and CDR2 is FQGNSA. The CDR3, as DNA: TGTGCCAGCAGCTTAGCTACTAGCGGGAGGGAGACCCAGTACTTC. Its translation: CASSLATSGRETQYF.

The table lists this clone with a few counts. The DNA of the CDR3 is TGTGCCAGCAGTAGAAGAAGTGAGAGCACAGATACGCAGTATTTT. As protein: CASSRRSESTDTQYF. The chain employs TRBV27 and TRBJ2-3, with unresolved D. This CDR3 comprises 15 residues. Per germline, CDR1 MNHEY and CDR2 SMNVEV (reference sequence). V dropped 5 bases and J dropped 0 bases, with 12 bases sitting between them.

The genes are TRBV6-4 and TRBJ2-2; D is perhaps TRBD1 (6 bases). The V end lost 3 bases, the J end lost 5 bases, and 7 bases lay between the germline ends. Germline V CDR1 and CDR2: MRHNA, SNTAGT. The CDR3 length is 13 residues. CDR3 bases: TGTGCCAGCAGTGAACAGGGTACCGGGGAGCTGTTTTTT. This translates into CASSEQGTGELFF.

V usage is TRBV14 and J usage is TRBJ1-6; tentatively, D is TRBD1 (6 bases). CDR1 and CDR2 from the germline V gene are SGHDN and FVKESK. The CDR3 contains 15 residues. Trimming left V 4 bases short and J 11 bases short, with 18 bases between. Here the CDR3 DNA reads TGTGCCAGCAGCCTTCAGGTACAGGGTATCGCACCCCTCCACTTT. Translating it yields CASSLQVQGIAPLHF.

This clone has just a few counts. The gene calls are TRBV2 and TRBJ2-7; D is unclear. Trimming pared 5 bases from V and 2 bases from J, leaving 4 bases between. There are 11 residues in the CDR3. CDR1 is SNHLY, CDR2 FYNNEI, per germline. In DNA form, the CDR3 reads TGTGCCAGCAGTCAAACCTACGAGCAGTACGTC. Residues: CASSQTYEQYV.

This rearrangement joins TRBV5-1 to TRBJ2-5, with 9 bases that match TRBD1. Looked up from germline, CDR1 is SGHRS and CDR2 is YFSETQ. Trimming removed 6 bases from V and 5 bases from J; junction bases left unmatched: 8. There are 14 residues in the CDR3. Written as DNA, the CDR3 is TGCGCCAGCACCCGGGACAGGGAATACGAGACCCAGTACTTC. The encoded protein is CASTRDREYETQYF.

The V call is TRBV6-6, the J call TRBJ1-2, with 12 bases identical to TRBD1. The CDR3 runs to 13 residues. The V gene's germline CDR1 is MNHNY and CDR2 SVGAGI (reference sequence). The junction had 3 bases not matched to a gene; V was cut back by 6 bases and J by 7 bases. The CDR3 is CASSRDRGLGYTF. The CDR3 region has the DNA TGTGCCAGCAGCCGGGACAGGGGGCTTGGCTACACCTTC.

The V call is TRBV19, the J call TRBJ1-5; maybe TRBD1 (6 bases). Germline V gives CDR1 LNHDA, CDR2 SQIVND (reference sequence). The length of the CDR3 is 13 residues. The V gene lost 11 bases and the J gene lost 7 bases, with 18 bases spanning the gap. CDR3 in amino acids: CARGGGRQQPQHF. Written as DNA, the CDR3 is TGTGCCCGCGGGGGGGGGCGGCAACAGCCCCAGCATTTT.

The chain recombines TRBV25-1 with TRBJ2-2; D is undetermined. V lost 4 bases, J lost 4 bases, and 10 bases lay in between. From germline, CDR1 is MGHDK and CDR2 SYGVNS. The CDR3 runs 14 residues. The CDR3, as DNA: TGTGCCAGCAGTGCTTCTAGTGTCACCGGGGAGCTGTTTTTT. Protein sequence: CASSASSVTGELFF.

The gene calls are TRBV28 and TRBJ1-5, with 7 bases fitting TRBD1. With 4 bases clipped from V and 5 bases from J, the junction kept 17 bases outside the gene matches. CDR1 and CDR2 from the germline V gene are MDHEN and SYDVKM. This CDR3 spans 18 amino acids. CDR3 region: CASSSTIFGTVTDQPQHF. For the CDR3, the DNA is TGTGCCAGCAGTTCGACGATATTTGGGACAGTTACGGATCAGCCCCAGCATTTT.

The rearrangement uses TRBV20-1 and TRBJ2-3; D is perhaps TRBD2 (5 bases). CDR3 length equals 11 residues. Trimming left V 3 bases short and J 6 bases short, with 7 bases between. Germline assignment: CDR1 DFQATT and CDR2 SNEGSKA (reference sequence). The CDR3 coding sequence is TGCAGTGCTAGTGGGGAGGATACGCAGTATTTT. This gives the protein CSASGEDTQYF.

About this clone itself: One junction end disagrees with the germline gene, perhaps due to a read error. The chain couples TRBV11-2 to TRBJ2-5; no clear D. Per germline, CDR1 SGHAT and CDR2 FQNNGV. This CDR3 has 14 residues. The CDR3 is CASSIRGHQETQYF. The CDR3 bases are TGTGCCAGCAGCATACGAGGCCACCAGGAGACCCAGTACTTC. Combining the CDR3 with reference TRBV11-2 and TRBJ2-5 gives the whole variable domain EAGVAQSPRYKIIEKRQSVAFWCNPISGHATLYWYQQILGQGPKLLIQFQNNGVVDDSQLPKDRFSAERLKGVDSTLKIQPAKLEDSAVYLCASSIRGHQETQYFGPGTRLLVL.

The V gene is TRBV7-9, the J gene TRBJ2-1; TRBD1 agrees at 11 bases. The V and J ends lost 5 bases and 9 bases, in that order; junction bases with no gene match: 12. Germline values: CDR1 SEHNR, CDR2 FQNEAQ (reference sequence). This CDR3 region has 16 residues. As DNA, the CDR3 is TGTGCCAGCAGCCGAGTAGGGACAGGGGGAAGAGGTGAGCAGTTCTTC. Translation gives CASSRVGTGGRGEQFF.

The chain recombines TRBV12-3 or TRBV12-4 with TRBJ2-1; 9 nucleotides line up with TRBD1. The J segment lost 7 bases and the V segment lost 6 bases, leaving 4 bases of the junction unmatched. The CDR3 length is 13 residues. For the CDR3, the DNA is TGTGCCAGCAGCTCCGGGACAGGGAATGAGCAGTTCTTC. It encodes CASSSGTGNEQFF.

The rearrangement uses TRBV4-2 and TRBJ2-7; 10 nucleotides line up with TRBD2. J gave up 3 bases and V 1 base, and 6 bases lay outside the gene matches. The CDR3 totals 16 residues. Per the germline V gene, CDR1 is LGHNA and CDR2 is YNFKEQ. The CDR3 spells CASSQGTSGTFYEQYF. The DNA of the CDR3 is TGTGCCAGCAGCCAAGGGACTAGCGGAACCTTCTACGAGCAGTACTTC.

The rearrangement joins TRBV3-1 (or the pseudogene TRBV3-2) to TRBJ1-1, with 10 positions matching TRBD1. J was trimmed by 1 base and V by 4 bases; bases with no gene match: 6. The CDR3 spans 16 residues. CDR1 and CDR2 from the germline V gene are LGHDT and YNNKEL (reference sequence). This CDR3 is CASSRWTGGANTEAFF. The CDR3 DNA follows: TGTGCCAGCAGCCGATGGACAGGGGGAGCGAACACTGAAGCTTTCTTT.

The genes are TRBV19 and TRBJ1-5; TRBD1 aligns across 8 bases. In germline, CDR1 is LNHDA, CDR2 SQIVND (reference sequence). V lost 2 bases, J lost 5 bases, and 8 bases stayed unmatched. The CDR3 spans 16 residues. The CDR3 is CASSIQWDRTHQPQHF. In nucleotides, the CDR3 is TGTGCCAGTAGTATACAGTGGGACAGGACACATCAGCCCCAGCATTTT.

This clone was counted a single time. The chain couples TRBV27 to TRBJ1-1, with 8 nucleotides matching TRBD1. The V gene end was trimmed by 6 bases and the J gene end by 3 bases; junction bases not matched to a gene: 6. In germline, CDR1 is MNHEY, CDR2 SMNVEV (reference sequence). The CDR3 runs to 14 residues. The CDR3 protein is CASSRRDRYTEAFF. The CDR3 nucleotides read TGTGCCAGCAGCCGGCGGGACAGGTACACTGAAGCTTTCTTT.

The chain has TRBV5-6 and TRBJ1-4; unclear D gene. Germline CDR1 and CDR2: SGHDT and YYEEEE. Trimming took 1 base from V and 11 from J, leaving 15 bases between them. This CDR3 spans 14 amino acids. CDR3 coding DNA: TGTGCCAGCAGCTTGATTCGGGATTCTTCCAAACTGTTTTTT. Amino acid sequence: CASSLIRDSSKLFF.